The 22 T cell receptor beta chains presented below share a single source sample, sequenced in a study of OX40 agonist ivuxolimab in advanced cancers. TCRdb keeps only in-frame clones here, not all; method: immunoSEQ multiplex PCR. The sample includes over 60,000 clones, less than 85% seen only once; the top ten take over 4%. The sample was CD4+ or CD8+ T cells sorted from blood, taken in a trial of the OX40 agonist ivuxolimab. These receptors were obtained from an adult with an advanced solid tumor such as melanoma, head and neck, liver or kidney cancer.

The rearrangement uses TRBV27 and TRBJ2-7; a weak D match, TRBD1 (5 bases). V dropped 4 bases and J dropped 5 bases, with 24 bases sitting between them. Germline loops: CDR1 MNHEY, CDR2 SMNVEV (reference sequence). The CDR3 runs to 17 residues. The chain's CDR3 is CASSSTIQTGLRDEQYF. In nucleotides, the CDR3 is TGTGCCAGCAGTTCCACCATACAAACAGGTCTCCGGGACGAGCAGTACTTC.

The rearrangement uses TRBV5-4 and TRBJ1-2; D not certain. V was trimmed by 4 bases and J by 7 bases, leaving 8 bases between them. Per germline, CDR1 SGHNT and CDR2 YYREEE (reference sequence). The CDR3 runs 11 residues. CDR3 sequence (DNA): TGTGCCAGCAGCCCCGGGAGTGGCTACACCTTC. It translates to CASSPGSGYTF.

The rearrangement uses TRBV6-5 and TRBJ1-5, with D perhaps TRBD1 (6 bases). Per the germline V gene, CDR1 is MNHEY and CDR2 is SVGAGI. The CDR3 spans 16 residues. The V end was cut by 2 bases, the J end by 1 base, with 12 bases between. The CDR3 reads CASSYKATGSNQPQHF. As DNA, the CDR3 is TGTGCCAGCAGTTACAAGGCCACAGGGAGCAATCAGCCCCAGCATTTT.

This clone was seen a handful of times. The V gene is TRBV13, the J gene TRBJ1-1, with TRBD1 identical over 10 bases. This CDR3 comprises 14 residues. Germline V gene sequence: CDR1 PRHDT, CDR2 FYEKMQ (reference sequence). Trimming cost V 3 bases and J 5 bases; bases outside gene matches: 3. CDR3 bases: TGTGCCAGCAGCTTTCGGACAGGGGGGACTGAAGCTTTCTTT. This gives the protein CASSFRTGGTEAFF. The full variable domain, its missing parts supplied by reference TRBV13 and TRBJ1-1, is AAGVIQSPRHLIKEKRETATLKCYPIPRHDTVYWYQQGPGQDPQFLISFYEKMQSDKGSIPDRFSAQQFSDYHSELNMSSLELGDSALYFCASSFRTGGTEAFFGQGTRLTVV.

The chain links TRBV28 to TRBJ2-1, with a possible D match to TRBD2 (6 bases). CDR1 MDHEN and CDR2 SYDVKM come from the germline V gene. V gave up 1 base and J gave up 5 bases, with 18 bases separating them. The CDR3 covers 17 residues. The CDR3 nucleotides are TGTGCCAGCAGTTTATTCAGGCGACTACTAGCTCACAATGAGCAGTTCTTC. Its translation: CASSLFRRLLAHNEQFF.

In DNA form, the CDR3 reads TGTGCCAGTAGTATTGGCCGGGGATACACTGAAGCTTTCTTT. Its translation is CASSIGRGYTEAFF. This chain joins TRBV19 and TRBJ1-1, with D hard to call. Trimming stripped 3 bases from V and 3 bases from J, with 11 bases between. In germline, CDR1 is LNHDA, CDR2 SQIVND (reference sequence). The CDR3 contains 14 residues.

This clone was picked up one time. CDR3 sequence: CASSPRAPVNEQFF. DNA of the CDR3: TGTGCCAGCTCACCTCGGGCCCCTGTCAATGAGCAGTTCTTC. This chain uses TRBV18 with TRBJ2-1; D remains unclear. Germline assignment: CDR1 KGHSH and CDR2 LQKENI. The CDR3 spans 14 residues. With 3 bases removed from V and 6 bases from J, the gap between germline ends came to 12 bases.

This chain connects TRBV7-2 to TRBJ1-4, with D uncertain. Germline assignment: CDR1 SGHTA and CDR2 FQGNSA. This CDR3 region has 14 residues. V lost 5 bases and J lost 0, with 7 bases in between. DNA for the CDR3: TGTGCCAGCAGCCCCACGGCAACTAATGAAAAACTGTTTTTT. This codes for CASSPTATNEKLFF. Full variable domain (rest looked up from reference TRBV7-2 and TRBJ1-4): GAGVSQSPSNKVTEKGKDVELRCDPISGHTALYWYRQSLGQGLEFLIYFQGNSAPDKSGLPSDRFSAERTGGSVSTLTIQRTQQEDSAVYLCASSPTATNEKLFFGSGTQLSVL.

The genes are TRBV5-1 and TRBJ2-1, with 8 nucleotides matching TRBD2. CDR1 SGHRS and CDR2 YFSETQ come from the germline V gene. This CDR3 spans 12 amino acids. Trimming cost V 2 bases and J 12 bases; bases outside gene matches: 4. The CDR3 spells CASSFSSGGQFF. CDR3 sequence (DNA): TGCGCCAGCAGCTTCTCAAGCGGGGGGCAGTTCTTC.

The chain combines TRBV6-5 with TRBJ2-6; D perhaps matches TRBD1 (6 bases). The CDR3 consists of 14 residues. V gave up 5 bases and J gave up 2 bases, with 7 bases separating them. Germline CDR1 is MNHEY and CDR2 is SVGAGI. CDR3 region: CASSGGAGANVLTF. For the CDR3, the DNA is TGTGCCAGCAGTGGGGGCGCTGGGGCCAACGTCCTGACTTTC.

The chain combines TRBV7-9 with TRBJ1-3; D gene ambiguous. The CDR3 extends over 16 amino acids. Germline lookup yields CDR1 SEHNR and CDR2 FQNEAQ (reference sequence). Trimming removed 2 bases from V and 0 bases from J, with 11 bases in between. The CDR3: CASSLPRGSSGNTIYF. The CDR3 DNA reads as TGTGCCAGCAGCTTACCGCGCGGAAGCTCTGGAAACACCATATATTTT.

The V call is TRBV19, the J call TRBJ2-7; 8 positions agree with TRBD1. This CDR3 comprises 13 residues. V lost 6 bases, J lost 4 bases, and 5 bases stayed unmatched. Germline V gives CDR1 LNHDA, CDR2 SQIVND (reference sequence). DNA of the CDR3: TGTGCCAGTAGCTGGGACAGGTCTTACGAGCAGTACTTC. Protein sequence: CASSWDRSYEQYF.

The CDR3 DNA reads TGCGCCAGCAGCTTGGGACGGGCTAATTCACCCCTCCACTTT. Protein: CASSLGRANSPLHF. The chain recombines TRBV5-1 with TRBJ1-6; D not resolved. This CDR3 has 14 amino acids. CDR1 is SGHRS and CDR2 is YFSETQ in the germline V gene. Deletions cut 0 bases from V and 6 bases from J, with 7 bases between.

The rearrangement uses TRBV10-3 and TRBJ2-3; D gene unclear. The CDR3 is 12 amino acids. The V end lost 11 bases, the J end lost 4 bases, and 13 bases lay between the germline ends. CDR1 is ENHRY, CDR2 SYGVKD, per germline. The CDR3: CAASYWADTQYF. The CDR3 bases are TGTGCCGCCAGTTATTGGGCAGATACGCAGTATTTT.

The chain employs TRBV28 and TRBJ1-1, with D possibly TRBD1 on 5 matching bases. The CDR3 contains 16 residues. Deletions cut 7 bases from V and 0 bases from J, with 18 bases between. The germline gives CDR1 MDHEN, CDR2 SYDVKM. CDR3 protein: CASTIGASFMNTEAFF. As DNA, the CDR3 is TGTGCCAGCACCATCGGGGCCAGCTTCATGAACACTGAAGCTTTCTTT.

This CDR3 reads CASSVGLAGVLDNEQFF. The CDR3 region has the DNA TGTGCCAGCAGCGTAGGGCTAGCGGGAGTTCTTGACAATGAGCAGTTCTTC. The chain employs TRBV9 and TRBJ2-1, with 10 bases matching TRBD2. V lost 0 bases and J lost 5; bases outside the gene matches: 8. There are 17 residues in the CDR3. The germline V gene encodes CDR1 SGDLS and CDR2 YYNGEE.

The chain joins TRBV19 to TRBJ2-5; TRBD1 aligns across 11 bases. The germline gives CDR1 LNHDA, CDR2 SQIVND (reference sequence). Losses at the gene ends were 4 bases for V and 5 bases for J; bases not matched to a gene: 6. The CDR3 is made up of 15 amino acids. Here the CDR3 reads CASSKDRGRRETQYF. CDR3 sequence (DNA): TGTGCCAGTAGTAAGGACAGGGGGCGCCGGGAGACCCAGTACTTC.

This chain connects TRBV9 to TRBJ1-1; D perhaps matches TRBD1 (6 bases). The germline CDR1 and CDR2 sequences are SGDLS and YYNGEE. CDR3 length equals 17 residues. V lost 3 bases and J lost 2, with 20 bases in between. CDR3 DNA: TGTGCCAGCAGCGAGACGGAATCGGACAGAATAAACACTGAAGCTTTCTTT. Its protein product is CASSETESDRINTEAFF.

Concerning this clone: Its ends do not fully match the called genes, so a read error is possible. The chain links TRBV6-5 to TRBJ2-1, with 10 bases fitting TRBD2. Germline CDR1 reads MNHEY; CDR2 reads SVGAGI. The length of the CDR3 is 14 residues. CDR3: CTSRQAGGPNEQFF. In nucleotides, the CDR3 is TGTACCAGCAGGCAAGCGGGAGGGCCCAATGAGCAGTTCTTC.

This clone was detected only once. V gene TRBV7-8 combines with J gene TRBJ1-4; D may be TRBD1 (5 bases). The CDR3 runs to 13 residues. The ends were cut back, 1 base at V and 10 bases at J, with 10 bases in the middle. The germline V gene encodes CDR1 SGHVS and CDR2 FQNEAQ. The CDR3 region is CASSLGDVGKLFF. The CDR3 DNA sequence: TGTGCCAGCAGCTTAGGGGACGTCGGAAAACTGTTTTTT.

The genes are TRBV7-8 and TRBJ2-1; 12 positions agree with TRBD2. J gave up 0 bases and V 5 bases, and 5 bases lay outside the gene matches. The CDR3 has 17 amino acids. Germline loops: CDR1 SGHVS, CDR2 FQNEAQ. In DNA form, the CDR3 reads TGTGCCAGCAGCCTTACTAGCGGGGGGAGCTCCTACAATGAGCAGTTCTTC. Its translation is CASSLTSGGSSYNEQFF.

CDR3 DNA: TGTGCCAGCAGCCCCCTCCATAACACTGAAGCTTTCTTT. Its translation: CASSPLHNTEAFF. The V call is TRBV28, the J call TRBJ1-1; D gene unclear. The V end lost 6 bases, the J end lost 2 bases, and 10 bases lay between the germline ends. The CDR3 runs to 13 residues. CDR1 is MDHEN, CDR2 SYDVKM, per germline. The full variable domain, with the rest looked up from reference TRBV28 and TRBJ1-1, is DVKVTQSSRYLVKRTGEKVFLECVQDMDHENMFWYRQDPGLGLRLIYFSYDVKMKEKGDIPEGYSVSREKKERFSLILESASTNQTSMYLCASSPLHNTEAFFGQGTRLTVV.